This T cell receptor beta chain originates from a study of blood T cell repertoires in COVID-19. As for the study in general: COVID-19 samples, acute and convalescent, were from the United States, Italy and Spain. The analysed material was cDNA or gDNA that came from T cells, B-cell-depleted T cells, or PBMCs.

Authors' analysis steps: Nucleated cell counts were estimated from reference gene primer amplification. The protocol was immunoSEQ multiplex PCR, while the TCRdb copy is restricted to in-frame clones and leaves out a portion. That table supplies the V and J calls and clone size; D and trimming were determined from the DNA. The sample lists 390,000 or so clones; about 89% were seen once. Germline values: CDR1 KGHDR, CDR2 SFDVKD. The CDR3 runs 15 residues. Trimming removed 3 bases from V and 4 bases from J, with 11 bases in between. The V and J genes are TRBV24-1 and TRBJ2-2; D not resolved. Sequenced: peripheral blood. This clonotype was obtained from a woman aged 25 to 39 with COVID-19, enrolled during active disease. The CDR3 DNA reads TGTGCCACCAGTGATCCTCTCGAGAGCACCGGGGAGCTGTTTTTT. It yields the protein CATSDPLESTGELFF.